Listed here is a single TCR beta chain. CDR1 LGHNT and CDR2 FRNRAP come from the germline V gene. CDR3 length: 14 residues. With 3 bases removed from V and 1 base from J, the gap between germline ends came to 9 bases. These data are taken from a study of early T cells in non-severe SARS-CoV-2 infection. Whole-study context: Sequenced bulk RNA came from whole blood that was unsorted, and chains were unpaired.

MiXCR, run by TCRdb on the 5' RACE reads, gives a single entry per CDR3 protein. The table shows roughly 70,000 distinct CDR3 sequences, with roughly 13% occurring only once. The receptor's source is an adult who was a healthcare worker with PCR-confirmed SARS-CoV-2 infection or an uninfected control (not recorded which). The specimen was whole blood. The chain has TRBV12-5 and TRBJ1-1, with D hard to call. This CDR3 reads CASGLGRSNTEAFF. The CDR3, as DNA: TGTGCTAGTGGTTTAGGCAGGTCGAACACTGAAGCTTTCTTT.